This is a list of T cell receptor beta chains from one sample in a study of beta chain features in type 1 diabetes. Some clones are missing from TCRdb's copy, which holds only in-frame ones; the method was immunoSEQ multiplex PCR. This table has around 250,000 clones, around 21% appearing once. The sequencing input was naive CD4+ T cells from blood. These receptors came from a woman in her thirties or forties with type 1 diabetes. CDR3s leave out the opening cysteine and the closing phenylalanine or tryptophan.

v_gene,j_gene,CDR3aa
TRBV19,TRBJ2-1,ASRSGGPGEQF
TRBV30,TRBJ1-4,AWSWGGLNEKLF
TRBV6-5,TRBJ2-7,ASSYSPGGPGEQY
TRBV29-1,TRBJ1-2,SVLFRDGYT
TRBV9,TRBJ1-1,ASSTRTGGPFEAF
TRBV6-6,TRBJ2-1,ASIRGSYNEQF
TRBV28,TRBJ2-5,ASNPLAVQETQY
TRBV10-3,TRBJ1-1,AISESIGAF
TRBV29-1,TRBJ1-1,SVSHTGDTEAF
TRBV4-1,TRBJ1-6,ASSQEPGQGQSPLH
TRBV7-2,TRBJ1-5,ASSYGSDNQPQH
TRBV4-2,TRBJ2-7,ASSQGRDSYEQY
TRBV20-1,TRBJ1-2,SANGQYGYT
TRBV5-4,TRBJ1-1,ASSPQRGNTEAF
TRBV28,TRBJ1-1,ASSSGTAMNTEAF
TRBV2,TRBJ1-1,ASTETVTEAF
TRBV9,TRBJ2-3,ASSLAGDRGQDTQY
TRBV29-1,TRBJ2-5,SVVPGLNNQETQY
TRBV29-1,TRBJ2-5,SVVGRGRETQY
TRBV4-2,TRBJ1-1,ASGRTGGNTEAF
TRBV7-2,TRBJ2-4,ASSLVSGADYQNIQY
TRBV4-3,TRBJ1-1,ASSRHTGRTTEAF
TRBV7-9,TRBJ2-1,ASSLGGRGSYNEQF
TRBV5-6,TRBJ2-7,ASRKTGSYEQY
TRBV9,TRBJ2-7,ASSSQGGEQY
TRBV27,TRBJ2-6,ASSSYSGANVLT
TRBV7-3,TRBJ2-1,ASSFSGAVQYEQF
TRBV27,TRBJ1-2,ASSLRENYGYT
TRBV29-1,TRBJ1-5,SVEETENQPQH
TRBV30,TRBJ2-7,ACGRYEQY
TRBV2,TRBJ2-5,ASGGQGSVKTQY
TRBV4-1,TRBJ1-2,ASSQRDYGYT
TRBV18,TRBJ2-1,ASLRTTVLAFNEQF
TRBV18,TRBJ2-3,ASSPPSGGGDTQY
TRBV5-4,TRBJ2-7,ASSWGRGDYEQY
TRBV7-2,TRBJ1-2,ASSLRQGANYGYT
TRBV4-3,TRBJ1-2,ASSQSARGYT
TRBV5-4,TRBJ1-1,ASSLAGGMNTEAF
TRBV29-1,TRBJ2-1,SAVGASSYNEQF
TRBV5-8,TRBJ2-1,ASSRVHLEQF
TRBV7-9,TRBJ1-6,ASSLTLTGESPLH
TRBV29-1,TRBJ2-7,SVDRGQPYEQY
TRBV23-1,TRBJ1-1,ASSQPEGGRVNTEAF
TRBV5-6,TRBJ2-1,ASSIPTVEQF
TRBV25-1,TRBJ1-1,ASGGANQNTEAF
TRBV9,TRBJ2-3,ASSMTTSGSPDTQY
TRBV4-1,TRBJ2-4,ASSQEDAGLAKNIQY